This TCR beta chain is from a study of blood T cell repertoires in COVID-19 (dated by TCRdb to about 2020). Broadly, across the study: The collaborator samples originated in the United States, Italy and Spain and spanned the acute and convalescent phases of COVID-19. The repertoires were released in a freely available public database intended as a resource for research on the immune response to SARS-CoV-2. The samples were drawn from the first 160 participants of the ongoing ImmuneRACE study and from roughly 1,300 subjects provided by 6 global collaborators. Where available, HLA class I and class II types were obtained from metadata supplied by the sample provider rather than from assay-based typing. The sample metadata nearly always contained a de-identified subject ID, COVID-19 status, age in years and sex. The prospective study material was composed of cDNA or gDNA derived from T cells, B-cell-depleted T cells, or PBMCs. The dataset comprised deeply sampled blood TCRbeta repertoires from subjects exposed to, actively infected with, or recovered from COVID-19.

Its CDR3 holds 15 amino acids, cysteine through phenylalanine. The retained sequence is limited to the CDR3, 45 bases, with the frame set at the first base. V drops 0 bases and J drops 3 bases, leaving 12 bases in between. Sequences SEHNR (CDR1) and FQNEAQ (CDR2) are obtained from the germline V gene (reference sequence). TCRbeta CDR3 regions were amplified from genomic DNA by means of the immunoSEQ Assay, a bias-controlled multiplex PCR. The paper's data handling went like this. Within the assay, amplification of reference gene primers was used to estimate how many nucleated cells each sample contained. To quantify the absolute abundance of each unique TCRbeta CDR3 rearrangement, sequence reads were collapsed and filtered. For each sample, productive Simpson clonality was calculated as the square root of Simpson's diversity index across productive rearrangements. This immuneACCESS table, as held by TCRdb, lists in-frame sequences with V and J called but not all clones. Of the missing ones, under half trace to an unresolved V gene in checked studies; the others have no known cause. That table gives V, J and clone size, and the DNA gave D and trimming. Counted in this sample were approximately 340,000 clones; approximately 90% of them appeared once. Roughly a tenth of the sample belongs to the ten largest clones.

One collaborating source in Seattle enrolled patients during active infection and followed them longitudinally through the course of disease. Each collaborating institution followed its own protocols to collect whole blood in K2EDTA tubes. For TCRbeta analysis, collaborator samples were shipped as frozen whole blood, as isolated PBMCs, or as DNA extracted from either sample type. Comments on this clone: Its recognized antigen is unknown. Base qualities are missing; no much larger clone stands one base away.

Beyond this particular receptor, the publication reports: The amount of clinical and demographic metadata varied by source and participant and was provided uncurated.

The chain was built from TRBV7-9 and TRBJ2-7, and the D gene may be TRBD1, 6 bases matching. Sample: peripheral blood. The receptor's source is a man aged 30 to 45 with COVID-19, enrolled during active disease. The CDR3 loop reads CASSLAIGTNYEQYF. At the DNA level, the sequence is TGTGCCAGCAGCTTAGCAATTGGGACAAACTACGAGCAGTACTTC. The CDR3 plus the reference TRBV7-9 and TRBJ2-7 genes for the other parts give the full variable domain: DTGVSQNPRHKITKRGQNVTFRCDPISEHNRLYWYRQTLGQGPEFLTYFQNEAQLEKSRLLSDRFSAERPKGSFSTLEIQRTEQGDSAMYLCASSLAIGTNYEQYFGPGTRLTVT.